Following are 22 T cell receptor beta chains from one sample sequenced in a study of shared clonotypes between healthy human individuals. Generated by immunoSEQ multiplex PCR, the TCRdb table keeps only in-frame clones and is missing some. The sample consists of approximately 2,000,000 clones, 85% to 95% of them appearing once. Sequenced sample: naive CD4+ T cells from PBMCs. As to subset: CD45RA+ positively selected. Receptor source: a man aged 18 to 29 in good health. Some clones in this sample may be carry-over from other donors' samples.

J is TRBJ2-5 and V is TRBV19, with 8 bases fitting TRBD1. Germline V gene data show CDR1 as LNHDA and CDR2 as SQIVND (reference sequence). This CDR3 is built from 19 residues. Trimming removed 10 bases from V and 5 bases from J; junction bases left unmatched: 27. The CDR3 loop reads CATSPPRGAGGLLGETQYF. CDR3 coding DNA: TGTGCCACCTCCCCCCCCCGCGGGGCAGGGGGCTTGTTGGGGGAGACCCAGTACTTC.

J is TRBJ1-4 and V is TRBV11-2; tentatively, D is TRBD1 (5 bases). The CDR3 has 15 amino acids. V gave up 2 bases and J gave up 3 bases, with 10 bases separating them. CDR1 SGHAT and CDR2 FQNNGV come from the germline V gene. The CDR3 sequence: CASSLYGGANEKLFF. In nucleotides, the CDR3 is TGTGCCAGCAGCTTATACGGGGGGGCTAATGAAAAACTGTTTTTT.

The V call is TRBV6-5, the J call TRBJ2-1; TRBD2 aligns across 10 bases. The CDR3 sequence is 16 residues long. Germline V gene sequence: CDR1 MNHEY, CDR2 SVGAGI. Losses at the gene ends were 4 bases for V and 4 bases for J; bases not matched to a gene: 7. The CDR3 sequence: CASSWRLAGEYNEQFF. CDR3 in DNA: TGTGCCAGCAGTTGGCGACTAGCGGGCGAATACAATGAGCAGTTCTTC.

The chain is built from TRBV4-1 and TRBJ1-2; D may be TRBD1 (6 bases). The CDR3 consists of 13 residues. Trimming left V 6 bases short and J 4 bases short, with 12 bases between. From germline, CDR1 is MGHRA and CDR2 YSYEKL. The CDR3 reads CASRPTGRYGYTF. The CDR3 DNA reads TGCGCCAGCAGGCCTACAGGGCGCTATGGCTACACCTTC.

The CDR3 loop is CASTLTSGRNGEQFF. The CDR3, as DNA: TGTGCCAGCACCCTGACTAGCGGGAGGAACGGTGAGCAGTTCTTC. The rearrangement uses TRBV2 and TRBJ2-1; 13 positions match TRBD2. The V segment lost 7 bases and the J segment 9 bases; nucleotides outside the gene matches: 9. The CDR3 is made up of 15 amino acids. Germline CDR1 SNHLY, CDR2 FYNNEI.

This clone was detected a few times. CDR3 protein: CASSQRSGYTGELFF. DNA of the CDR3: TGCGCCAGCAGCCAACGGAGCGGGTACACCGGGGAGCTGTTTTTT. The genes are TRBV4-1 and TRBJ2-2, with a tentative D call TRBD2 (6 bases). V was cut by 2 bases and J by 3 bases, with 10 bases left in between. CDR3 length: 15 amino acids. Germline-derived CDR1 and CDR2 are MGHRA and YSYEKL.

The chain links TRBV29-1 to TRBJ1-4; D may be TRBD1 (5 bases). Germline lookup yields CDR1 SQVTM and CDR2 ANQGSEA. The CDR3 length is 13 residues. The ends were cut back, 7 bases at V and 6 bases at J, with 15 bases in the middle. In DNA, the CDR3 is TGCAGCGCCGAATCGGGGGGGTATGAAAAACTGTTTTTT. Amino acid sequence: CSAESGGYEKLFF.

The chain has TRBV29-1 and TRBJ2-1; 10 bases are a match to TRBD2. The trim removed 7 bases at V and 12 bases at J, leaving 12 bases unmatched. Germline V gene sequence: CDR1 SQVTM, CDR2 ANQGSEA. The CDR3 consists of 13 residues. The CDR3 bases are TGCAGCGCCCGGACTAGCGGACCAGCCGGGCAGTTCTTC. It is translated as CSARTSGPAGQFF.

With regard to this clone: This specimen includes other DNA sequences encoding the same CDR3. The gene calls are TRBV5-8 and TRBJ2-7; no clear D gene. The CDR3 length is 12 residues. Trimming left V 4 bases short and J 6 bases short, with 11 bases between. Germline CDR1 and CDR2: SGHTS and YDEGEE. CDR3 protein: CASSPTRREQYF. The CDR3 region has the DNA TGTGCCAGCAGCCCTACGAGGCGCGAGCAGTACTTC.

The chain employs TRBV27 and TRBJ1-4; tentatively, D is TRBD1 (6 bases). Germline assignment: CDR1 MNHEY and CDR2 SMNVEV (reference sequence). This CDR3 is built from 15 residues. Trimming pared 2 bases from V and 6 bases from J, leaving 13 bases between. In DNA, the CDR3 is TGTGCCAGCAGTTTAGTGGGACAAGGGGATGAAAAACTGTTTTTT. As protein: CASSLVGQGDEKLFF.

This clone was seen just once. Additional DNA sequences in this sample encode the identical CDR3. The CDR3 coding sequence is TGTGCCAGTAGTATTGAGGGCTCTGGGGCCAACGTCCTGACTTTC. Amino acid sequence: CASSIEGSGANVLTF. This chain joins TRBV19 and TRBJ2-6, with D maybe TRBD2 (5 bases). The V gene lost 3 bases and the J gene lost 0 bases, with 6 bases spanning the gap. Per the germline V gene, CDR1 is LNHDA and CDR2 is SQIVND (reference sequence). This CDR3 is 15 amino acids long.

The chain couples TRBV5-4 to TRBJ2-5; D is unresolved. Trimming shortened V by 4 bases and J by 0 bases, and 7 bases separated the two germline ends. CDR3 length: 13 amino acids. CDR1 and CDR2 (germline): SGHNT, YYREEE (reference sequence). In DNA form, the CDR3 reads TGTGCCAGCAGCAAACGATACCAAGAGACCCAGTACTTC. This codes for CASSKRYQETQYF.

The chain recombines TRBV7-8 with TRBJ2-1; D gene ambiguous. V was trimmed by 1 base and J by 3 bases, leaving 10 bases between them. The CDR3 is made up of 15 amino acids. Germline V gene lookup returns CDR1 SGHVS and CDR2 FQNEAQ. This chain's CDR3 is CASSLGLFNYNEQFF. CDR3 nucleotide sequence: TGTGCCAGCAGCTTAGGGTTATTTAACTACAATGAGCAGTTCTTC.

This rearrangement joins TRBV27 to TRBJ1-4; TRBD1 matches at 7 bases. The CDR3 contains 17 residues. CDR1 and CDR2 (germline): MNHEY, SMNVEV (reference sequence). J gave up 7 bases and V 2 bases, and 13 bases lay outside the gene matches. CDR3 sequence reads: CASSLPKWDSYFEKLFF. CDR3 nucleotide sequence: TGTGCCAGCAGTTTACCGAAATGGGACAGTTATTTTGAAAAACTGTTTTTT.

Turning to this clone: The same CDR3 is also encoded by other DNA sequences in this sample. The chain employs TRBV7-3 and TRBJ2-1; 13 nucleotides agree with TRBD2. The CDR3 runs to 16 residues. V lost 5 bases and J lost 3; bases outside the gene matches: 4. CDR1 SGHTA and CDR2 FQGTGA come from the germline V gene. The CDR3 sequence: CASSPRTSGSYNEQFF. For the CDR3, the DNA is TGTGCCAGCAGCCCCCGGACTAGCGGGAGCTACAATGAGCAGTTCTTC.

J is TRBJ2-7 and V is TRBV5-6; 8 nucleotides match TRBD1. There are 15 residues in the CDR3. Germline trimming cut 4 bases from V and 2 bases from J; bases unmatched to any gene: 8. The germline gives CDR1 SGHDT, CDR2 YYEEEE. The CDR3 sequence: CASSRDRTAAYEQYF. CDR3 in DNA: TGTGCCAGCAGCAGGGACAGGACTGCAGCCTACGAGCAGTACTTC.

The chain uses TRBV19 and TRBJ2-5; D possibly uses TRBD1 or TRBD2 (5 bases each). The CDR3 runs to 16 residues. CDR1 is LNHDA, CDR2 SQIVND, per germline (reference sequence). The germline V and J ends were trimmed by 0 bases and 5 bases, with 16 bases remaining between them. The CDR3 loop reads CASSIDRRGEQETQYF. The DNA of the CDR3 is TGTGCCAGTAGTATAGACCGCCGAGGGGAGCAGGAGACCCAGTACTTC.

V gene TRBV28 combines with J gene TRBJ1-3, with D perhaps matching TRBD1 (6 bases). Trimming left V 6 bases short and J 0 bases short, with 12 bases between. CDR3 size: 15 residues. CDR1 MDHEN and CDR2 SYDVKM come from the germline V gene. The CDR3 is CASSLGTFSGNTIYF. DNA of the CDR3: TGTGCCAGCAGCCTCGGGACATTCTCTGGAAACACCATATATTTT.

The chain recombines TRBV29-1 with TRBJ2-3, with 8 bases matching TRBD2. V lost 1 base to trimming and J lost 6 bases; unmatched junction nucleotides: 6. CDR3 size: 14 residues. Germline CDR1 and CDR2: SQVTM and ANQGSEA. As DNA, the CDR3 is TGCAGCGTTGAAGGGTCGGGAGGGCCCGATACGCAGTATTTT. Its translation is CSVEGSGGPDTQYF.

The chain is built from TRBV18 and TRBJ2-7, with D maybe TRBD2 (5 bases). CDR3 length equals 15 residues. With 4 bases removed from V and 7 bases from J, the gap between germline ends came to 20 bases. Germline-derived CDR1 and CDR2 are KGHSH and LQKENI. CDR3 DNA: TGTGCCAGCTCACGCCGGGAAGACGGGCGAGGGGAGCAGTACTTC. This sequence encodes CASSRREDGRGEQYF.

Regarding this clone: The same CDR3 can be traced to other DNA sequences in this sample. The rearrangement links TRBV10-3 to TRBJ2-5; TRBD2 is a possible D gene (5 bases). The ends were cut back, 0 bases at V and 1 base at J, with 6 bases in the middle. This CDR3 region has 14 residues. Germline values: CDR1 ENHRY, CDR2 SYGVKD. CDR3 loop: CAISESGVQETQYF. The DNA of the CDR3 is TGTGCCATCAGTGAGTCCGGGGTCCAAGAGACCCAGTACTTC.

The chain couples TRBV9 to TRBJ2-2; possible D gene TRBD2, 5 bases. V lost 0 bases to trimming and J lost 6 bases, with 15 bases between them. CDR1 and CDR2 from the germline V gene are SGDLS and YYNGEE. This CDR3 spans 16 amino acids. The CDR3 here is CASSVDQGREAGELFF. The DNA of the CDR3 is TGTGCCAGCAGCGTAGATCAAGGGAGAGAAGCCGGGGAGCTGTTTTTT. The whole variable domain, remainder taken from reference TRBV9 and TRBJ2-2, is DSGVTQTPKHLITATGQRVTLRCSPRSGDLSVYWYQQSLDQGLQFLIQYYNGEERAKGNILERFSAQQFPDLHSELNLSSLELGDSALYFCASSVDQGREAGELFFGEGSRLTVL.